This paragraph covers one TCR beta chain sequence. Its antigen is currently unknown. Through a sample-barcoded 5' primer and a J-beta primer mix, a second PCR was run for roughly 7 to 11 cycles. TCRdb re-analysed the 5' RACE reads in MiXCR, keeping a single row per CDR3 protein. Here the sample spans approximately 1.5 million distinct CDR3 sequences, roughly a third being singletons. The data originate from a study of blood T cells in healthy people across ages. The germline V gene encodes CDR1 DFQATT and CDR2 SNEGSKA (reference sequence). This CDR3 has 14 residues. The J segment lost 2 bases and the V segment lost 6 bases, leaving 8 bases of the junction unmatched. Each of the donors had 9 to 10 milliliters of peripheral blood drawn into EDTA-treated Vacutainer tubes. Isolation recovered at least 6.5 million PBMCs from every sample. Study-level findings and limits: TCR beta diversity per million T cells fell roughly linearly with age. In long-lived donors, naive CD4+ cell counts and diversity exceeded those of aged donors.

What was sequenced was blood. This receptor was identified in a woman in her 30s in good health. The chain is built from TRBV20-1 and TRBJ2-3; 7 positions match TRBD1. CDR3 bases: TGCAGTGCGTCTAGAACAGGGGACACAGATACGCAGTATTTT. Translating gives CSASRTGDTDTQYF.